This passage covers 18 T cell receptor beta chains from one sample sequenced in a study of control samples from healthy donors and cancer patients. Measured with immunoSEQ multiplex PCR; TCRdb has only the in-frame clones, and not every one. Of 100,000 to 150,000 clones listed, 85% to 90% are singletons. Sequenced material: blood. Receptor source: a man aged 30-40 years in good health.

This chain joins TRBV4-1 and TRBJ2-1, with D perhaps matching TRBD2 (7 bases). CDR3 size: 14 residues. Deletions cut 8 bases from V and 6 bases from J, with 17 bases between. The V gene's germline CDR1 is MGHRA and CDR2 YSYEKL. In DNA form, the CDR3 reads TGCGCCAGCGGCCTGGGGGGGCCGGGCAATGAGCAGTTCTTC. Encoded protein: CASGLGGPGNEQFF.

This clone has just a few counts. This sequence joins TRBV16 and TRBJ2-2, with D tentatively TRBD1 (6 bases). CDR3 size: 15 residues. Germline V gene sequence: CDR1 KGHSY, CDR2 FQNENV. The V and J ends lost 0 bases and 1 base respectively, with 6 bases between them. CDR3 nucleotide sequence: TGTGCCAGCAGCCAATCCAGGGGGAACACCGGGGAGCTGTTTTTT. It yields the protein CASSQSRGNTGELFF.

This chain connects TRBV14 to TRBJ1-4, with D possibly being TRBD1 (6 bases). V lost 0 bases, J lost 4 bases, and 9 bases lay in between. The CDR3 covers 15 residues. Germline CDR1 reads SGHDN; CDR2 reads FVKESK. This CDR3 is CASSQEQGFNEKLFF. The CDR3 region has the DNA TGTGCCAGCAGCCAAGAACAGGGCTTTAATGAAAAACTGTTTTTT.

The chain carries TRBV7-9 and TRBJ2-7; 10 bases fit TRBD1. The V gene's germline CDR1 is SEHNR and CDR2 FQNEAQ (reference sequence). There are 14 residues in the CDR3. V lost 2 bases and J lost 6; bases outside the gene matches: 4. DNA of the CDR3: TGTGCCAGCAGCTTAAGACAGGGGGCTGGCGAGCAGTACTTC. It translates to CASSLRQGAGEQYF.

The chain links TRBV11-2 to TRBJ2-5; D remains unclear. V gave up 4 bases and J gave up 4 bases, with 10 bases separating them. This CDR3 spans 13 amino acids. Germline V gives CDR1 SGHAT, CDR2 FQNNGV. This chain's CDR3 is CASSSRFGETQYF. CDR3 nucleotide sequence: TGTGCCAGCAGCTCTAGGTTTGGAGAGACCCAGTACTTC.

This chain uses TRBV27 with TRBJ2-1; tentatively, D is TRBD1 or TRBD2 (5 bases each). With 1 base removed from V and 11 bases from J, the gap between germline ends came to 21 bases. This CDR3 comprises 16 residues. The germline gives CDR1 MNHEY, CDR2 SMNVEV (reference sequence). CDR3 coding DNA: TGTGCCAGCAGTTTATTCGGGGCCGCCAAGCTAACTCAGCAGTTCTTC. As protein: CASSLFGAAKLTQQFF.

The chain combines TRBV19 with TRBJ1-5, with D unresolved. Trimming removed 0 bases at V and 0 bases at J, with 3 bases between. Germline lookup yields CDR1 LNHDA and CDR2 SQIVND (reference sequence). The CDR3 extends over 14 amino acids. The CDR3 nucleotides are TGTGCCAGTAGTATAGAGGGTAGCAATCAGCCCCAGCATTTT. As protein: CASSIEGSNQPQHF.

The chain is built from TRBV18 and TRBJ2-1; D could derive from TRBD1 or TRBD2 (5 bases each). Trimming stripped 6 bases from V and 7 bases from J, with 22 bases between. Germline V CDR1 and CDR2: KGHSH, LQKENI. CDR3 size: 16 residues. CDR3 sequence (DNA): TGTGCCAGCTCGCGGACATGGGGGATTACTGAAAATGAGCAGTTCTTC. Encoded protein: CASSRTWGITENEQFF. The complete variable domain, with remaining parts taken from reference TRBV18 and TRBJ2-1, reads NAGVMQNPRHLVRRRGQEARLRCSPMKGHSHVYWYRQLPEEGLKFMVYLQKENIIDESGMPKERFSAEFPKEGPSILRIQQVVRGDSAAYFCASSRTWGITENEQFFGPGTRLTVL.

This clone was recorded a few times. The CDR3 protein is CAISDQSGAISREQYF. The CDR3 DNA reads as TGTGCCATCAGTGATCAGTCCGGAGCAATTTCTCGCGAGCAGTACTTC. The chain combines TRBV10-3 with TRBJ2-7; D is unresolved. This CDR3 has 16 amino acids. The V end was cut by 3 bases, the J end by 6 bases, with 21 bases between. Germline loops: CDR1 ENHRY, CDR2 SYGVKD.

This clone was seen a few times. The genes are TRBV7-3 and TRBJ1-2, with TRBD1 matching 10 bases. The germline gives CDR1 SGHTA, CDR2 FQGTGA. The J segment lost 4 bases and the V segment lost 4 bases, leaving 3 bases of the junction unmatched. There are 14 residues in the CDR3. CDR3 residues: CASSWTGGSYGYTF. The CDR3 nucleotides read TGTGCCAGCAGCTGGACAGGGGGAAGCTATGGCTACACCTTC. The whole variable domain, remainder taken from reference TRBV7-3 and TRBJ1-2, is GAGVSQTPSNKVTEKGKYVELRCDPISGHTALYWYRQSLGQGPEFLIYFQGTGAADDSGLPNDRFFAVRPEGSVSTLKIQRTERGDSAVYLCASSWTGGSYGYTFGSGTRLTVV.

V usage is TRBV3-1 (or the pseudogene TRBV3-2) and J usage is TRBJ1-6, with 9 bases aligning to TRBD1. CDR1 and CDR2 from the germline V gene are LGHDT and YNNKEL (reference sequence). The V gene end was trimmed by 4 bases and the J gene end by 10 bases; junction bases not matched to a gene: 8. This CDR3 region has 15 residues. The CDR3 spells CASSPRTGVESPLHF. The CDR3 DNA reads as TGTGCCAGCAGCCCGCGGACAGGGGTGGAATCACCCCTCCACTTT.

CDR3: CASRGDTLLFTDTQYF. CDR3 DNA sequence: TGTGCCAGTAGGGGGGACACCCTTCTTTTCACAGATACGCAGTATTTT. The chain combines TRBV19 with TRBJ2-3, with D possibly TRBD1 on 6 matching bases. V gave up 6 bases and J gave up 2 bases, with 18 bases separating them. The CDR3 totals 16 residues. Per germline, CDR1 LNHDA and CDR2 SQIVND (reference sequence). Based on the CDR3 plus reference TRBV19 and TRBJ2-3, the full variable domain is DGGITQSPKYLFRKEGQNVTLSCEQNLNHDAMYWYRQDPGQGLRLIYYSQIVNDFQKGDIAEGYSVSREKKESFPLTVTSAQKNPTAFYLCASRGDTLLFTDTQYFGPGTRLTVL.

The rearrangement uses TRBV11-2 and TRBJ1-4; 9 positions agree with TRBD1. Germline trimming cut 3 bases from V and 3 bases from J; bases unmatched to any gene: 2. CDR1 is SGHAT, CDR2 FQNNGV, per germline. The CDR3 length is 15 residues. As DNA, the CDR3 is TGTGCCAGCAGCTTTGGACAGGGGTCTAATGAAAAACTGTTTTTT. Its translation is CASSFGQGSNEKLFF.

The V gene is TRBV5-5, the J gene TRBJ2-7; D is tentatively TRBD1 or TRBD2 (6 bases each). V was shortened by 0 bases and J by 0 bases, with 7 bases between the two germline ends. The CDR3 is made up of 14 amino acids. In germline, CDR1 is SGHKS, CDR2 YYEKEE (reference sequence). This CDR3 is CASSLEGGSYEQYF. DNA for the CDR3: TGTGCCAGCAGCTTGGAGGGGGGCTCCTACGAGCAGTACTTC. The full variable domain, completed using reference TRBV5-5 and TRBJ2-7, is DAGVTQSPTHLIKTRGQQVTLRCSPISGHKSVSWYQQVLGQGPQFIFQYYEKEERGRGNFPDRFSARQFPNYSSELNVNALLLGDSALYLCASSLEGGSYEQYFGPGTRLTVT.

V gene TRBV18 combines with J gene TRBJ2-3, with TRBD2 identical over 12 bases. The V gene end was trimmed by 3 bases and the J gene end by 6 bases; junction bases not matched to a gene: 7. The CDR3 totals 16 residues. Germline V lookup: CDR1 KGHSH, CDR2 LQKENI. The CDR3 spells CASSPSTSGGGDTQYF. In DNA form, the CDR3 reads TGTGCCAGCTCACCCTCGACTAGCGGGGGTGGGGATACGCAGTATTTT.

V is TRBV7-8 and J is TRBJ1-5; no definite D call. V was cut by 3 bases and J by 3 bases, with 15 bases left in between. This CDR3 has 16 amino acids. CDR1 is SGHVS and CDR2 is FQNEAQ in the germline V gene. CDR3 nucleotide sequence: TGTGCCAGCAGCTTTTATCCCAGGAACAACAATCAGCCCCAGCATTTT. This translates into CASSFYPRNNNQPQHF.

This sequence joins TRBV7-9 and TRBJ2-1; D unresolved. V lost 3 bases and J 3 bases, leaving 12 bases between the germline ends. Germline CDR1 reads SEHNR; CDR2 reads FQNEAQ (reference sequence). The CDR3 extends over 15 amino acids. CDR3 amino acids: CASSFLPPDYNEQFF. CDR3 in DNA: TGTGCCAGCAGCTTCTTACCACCAGACTACAATGAGCAGTTCTTC.

The chain recombines TRBV6-5 with TRBJ1-2; D is unclear. The CDR3 is 14 amino acids. V gave up 2 bases and J gave up 1 base, with 8 bases separating them. Looked up from germline, CDR1 is MNHEY and CDR2 is SVGAGI. The CDR3 DNA reads TGTGCCAGCAGTTACGGAAGGGATAACTATGGCTACACCTTC. Its translation: CASSYGRDNYGYTF.